The 7 T cell receptor beta chains below were found in one sample sequenced in a study of T cells after yellow fever vaccination. TCRdb re-called the 5' RACE reads with MiXCR, one entry per CDR3 protein. The table records about 350,000 distinct CDR3 sequences, under 15% of them present only once. The material was CD4+ T cells sorted from PBMCs, obtained 15 days after the yellow fever booster vaccination. Receptor source: a man aged 18 to 29 who received the YFV17D yellow fever vaccine.

This clonotype was picked up a small number of times. This sequence joins TRBV5-5 and TRBJ2-1, with 8 bases matching TRBD1. This CDR3 region has 15 residues. Per the germline V gene, CDR1 is SGHKS and CDR2 is YYEKEE (reference sequence). V was pared by 5 bases and J by 8 bases, with 12 bases of the junction left unmatched. The chain's CDR3 is CASRSGRGLVDEQFF. CDR3 sequence (DNA): TGTGCCAGCAGGAGTGGCAGGGGGCTTGTGGATGAGCAGTTCTTC.

This clonotype was counted only a few times. This chain connects TRBV4-2 to TRBJ2-3; the match to TRBD2 covers 7 bases. The CDR3 totals 17 residues. With 0 bases clipped from V and 6 bases from J, the junction kept 12 bases outside the gene matches. Germline lookup yields CDR1 LGHNA and CDR2 YNFKEQ. CDR3 amino acids: CASSQEGGDSWGDTQYF. The CDR3 coding sequence is TGTGCCAGCAGCCAAGAGGGAGGGGATTCGTGGGGGGATACGCAGTATTTT.

This clonotype appeared many times. The V and J genes are TRBV5-1 and TRBJ2-5; D is perhaps TRBD1 (5 bases). Trimming took 3 bases from V and 3 from J, leaving 9 bases between them. The CDR3 is 13 residues long. The germline V gene encodes CDR1 SGHRS and CDR2 YFSETQ. In DNA, the CDR3 is TGCGCCAGCAGCTCACCGGACAAAGAGACCCAGTACTTC. As protein: CASSSPDKETQYF.

This chain uses TRBV10-1 with TRBJ2-3; no reliable D call. This CDR3 comprises 14 residues. V lost 3 bases, J lost 3 bases, and 10 bases lay in between. The germline V gene has CDR1 WNHNN and CDR2 SYGVQD (reference sequence). The CDR3 reads CASSESWPTDTQYF. Here the CDR3 DNA reads TGCGCCAGCAGTGAAAGCTGGCCAACAGATACGCAGTATTTT.

The gene calls are TRBV5-4 and TRBJ2-1, with TRBD1 identical over 9 bases. The ends lost 0 bases at V and 9 bases at J; junction bases unmatched: 7. In germline, CDR1 is SGHNT, CDR2 YYREEE (reference sequence). CDR3 length: 15 amino acids. CDR3 in amino acids: CASSLGGTGSSEQFF. The CDR3 DNA follows: TGTGCCAGCAGCTTGGGGGGGACAGGGTCCAGTGAGCAGTTCTTC.

The J gene is TRBJ1-5, the V gene TRBV28; 8 bases are a match to TRBD1. The CDR3 has 13 residues. The junction had 3 bases not matched to a gene; V was cut back by 2 bases and J by 9 bases. Germline values: CDR1 MDHEN, CDR2 SYDVKM. The CDR3 sequence: CASSLNTGGPQHF. The CDR3 region has the DNA TGTGCCAGCAGTTTAAACACAGGGGGGCCCCAGCATTTT. The whole variable domain, remainder taken from reference TRBV28 and TRBJ1-5, is DVKVTQSSRYLVKRTGEKVFLECVQDMDHENMFWYRQDPGLGLRLIYFSYDVKMKEKGDIPEGYSVSREKKERFSLILESASTNQTSMYLCASSLNTGGPQHFGDGTRLSIL.

The table lists this clonotype with a few counts. This chain joins TRBV20-1 and TRBJ1-4, with a tentative D call TRBD1 (6 bases). The CDR3 totals 15 residues. CDR1 DFQATT and CDR2 SNEGSKA come from the germline V gene (reference sequence). V was pared by 0 bases and J by 7 bases, with 15 bases between. CDR3 in amino acids: CSARDPGGVGEKLFF. The CDR3 coding sequence is TGCAGTGCTAGAGATCCCGGGGGCGTTGGTGAAAAACTGTTTTTT.